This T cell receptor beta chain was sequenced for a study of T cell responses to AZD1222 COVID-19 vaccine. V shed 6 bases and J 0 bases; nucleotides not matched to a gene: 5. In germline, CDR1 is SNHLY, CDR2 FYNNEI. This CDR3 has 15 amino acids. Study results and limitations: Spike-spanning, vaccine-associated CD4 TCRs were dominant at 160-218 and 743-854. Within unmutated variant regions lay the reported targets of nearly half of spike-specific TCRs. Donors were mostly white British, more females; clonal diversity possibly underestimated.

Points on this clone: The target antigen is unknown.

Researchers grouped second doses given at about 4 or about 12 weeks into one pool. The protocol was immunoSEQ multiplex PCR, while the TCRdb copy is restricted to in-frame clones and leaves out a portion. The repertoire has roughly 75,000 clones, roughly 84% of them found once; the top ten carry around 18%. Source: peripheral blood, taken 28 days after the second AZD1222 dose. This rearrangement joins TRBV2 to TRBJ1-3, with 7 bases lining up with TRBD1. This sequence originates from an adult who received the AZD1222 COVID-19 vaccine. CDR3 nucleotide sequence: TGTGCCAGCAGAGATCAGGGGGTCTCTGGAAACACCATATATTTT. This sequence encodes CASRDQGVSGNTIYF. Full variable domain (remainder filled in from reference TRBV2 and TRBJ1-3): EPEVTQTPSHQVTQMGQEVILRCVPISNHLYFYWYRQILGQKVEFLVSFYNNEISEKSEIFDDQFSVERPDGSNFTLKIRSTKLEDSAMYFCASRDQGVSGNTIYFGEGSWLTVV.